The T cell receptor (beta chain) described here comes from a study of blood T cell repertoires in COVID-19. Study in general: From the United States, Italy and Spain came samples of acute and convalescent COVID-19. Sources were T cells, B-cell-depleted T cells, or PBMCs; the material itself was cDNA or gDNA.

Original processing notes: Amplification from reference gene primers served as the basis for estimated nucleated cell counts. Profiling relied on immunoSEQ multiplex PCR, and the TCRdb table lists in-frame clones only, not all of them. V, J and clone size are those of that table, while D and trimming were read from the DNA. Of about 170,000 clones detected, approximately 84% appear once; the ten largest clones hold roughly 13%. The CDR3 is 14 residues long. V was shortened by 1 base and J by 0 bases, with 6 bases between the two germline ends. The germline V gene encodes CDR1 SEHNR and CDR2 FQNEAQ (reference sequence).

This TCR derives from a man younger than 35 with active or convalescent COVID-19. The sequenced sample consisted of peripheral blood. The chain has TRBV7-9 and TRBJ2-5; D is perhaps TRBD2 (6 bases). CDR3 sequence reads: CASSLGGDQETQYF. The CDR3 nucleotides are TGTGCCAGCAGCTTAGGCGGGGACCAAGAGACCCAGTACTTC.